This T cell receptor (beta chain) was identified during a study of T cell responses to AZD1222 COVID-19 vaccine. Whole-study findings and limits: Repertoire sampling happened only post peak T cell response. The donors showed a predominance of white British ancestry and of females, with possible underestimation of clonal diversity. Reportedly, nearly half of unique spike TCRs recognized epitopes outside B.1.351/B.1.1.7 mutations.

Investigators merged groups given second doses at roughly 4 or roughly 12 weeks. As regards this clone: Its antigen is as yet unknown.

V shed 1 base and J 7 bases; nucleotides not matched to a gene: 6. The CDR3 is 15 residues long. Germline CDR1 is MNHNS and CDR2 is SASEGT. Repertoires were generated with immunoSEQ multiplex PCR, while TCRdb's copy carries only in-frame clones and drops some. The repertoire holds roughly 150,000 clones, around 87% seen once, with roughly 9.1% in the top ten. The input for sequencing was peripheral blood, taken 28 days after the second AZD1222 dose. This sequence joins TRBV6-1 and TRBJ2-1; 8 bases map to TRBD1. The TCR was taken from an adult who received the AZD1222 COVID-19 vaccine. CDR3 residues: CASSEGDRKGNEQFF. The CDR3 nucleotides read TGTGCCAGCAGTGAAGGGGACAGGAAGGGTAATGAGCAGTTCTTC.